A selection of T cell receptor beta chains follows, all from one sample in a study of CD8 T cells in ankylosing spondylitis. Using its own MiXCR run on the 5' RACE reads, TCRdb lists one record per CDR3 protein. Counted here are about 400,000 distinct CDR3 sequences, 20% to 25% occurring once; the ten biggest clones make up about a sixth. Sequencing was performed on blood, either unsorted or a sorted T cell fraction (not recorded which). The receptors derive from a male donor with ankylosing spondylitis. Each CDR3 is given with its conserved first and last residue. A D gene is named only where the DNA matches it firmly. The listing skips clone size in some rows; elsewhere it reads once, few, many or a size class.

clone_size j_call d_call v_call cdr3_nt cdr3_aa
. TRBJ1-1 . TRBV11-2 TGTGCCAGCAGCTTTGGGCCCCAGGAAGCTTTCTTT CASSFGPQEAFF
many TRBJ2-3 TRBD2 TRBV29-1 TGCAGCGCACTGACTAGCGGGAGTGTAACAGATACGCAGTATTTT CSALTSGSVTDTQYF
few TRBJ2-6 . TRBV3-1 TGTGCCAGCAGCCAGAACGGACACTCCTCTGGGGCCAACGTCCTGACTTTC CASSQNGHSSGANVLTF
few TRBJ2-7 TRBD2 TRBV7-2 TGTGCCAGCAGCTCGGGACTAGCAACGACCTACGAGCAGTACTTC CASSSGLATTYEQYF
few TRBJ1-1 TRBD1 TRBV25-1 TGTGCCACCGGACCCGGACAGGGCTACACTGAAGCTTTCTTT CATGPGQGYTEAFF
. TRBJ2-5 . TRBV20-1 TGCAGTGCTAGAGCACAGGGAGGGCAAGAGACCCAGTACTTC CSARAQGGQETQYF
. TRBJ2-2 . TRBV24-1 TGTGCCACCAGTGATGGGGACCCCGCATACACCGGGGAGCTGTTTTTT CATSDGDPAYTGELFF
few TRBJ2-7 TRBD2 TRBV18 TGTGCCAGCTCACCCCTAGCGGGAAACTACGAGCAGTACTTC CASSPLAGNYEQYF
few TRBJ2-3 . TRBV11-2 TGTGCCAGCAGCCCTCAGGGGCTCAGCACAGATACGCAGTATTTT CASSPQGLSTDTQYF
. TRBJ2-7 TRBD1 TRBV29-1 TGCAGCGTAGCCGGGACAGGGTTCGAGCAGTACTTC CSVAGTGFEQYF
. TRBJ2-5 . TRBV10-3 TGTGCCATCAGTGAAGTAGGGAAACAAGAGGCCCAGTACTTC CAISEVGKQEAQYF
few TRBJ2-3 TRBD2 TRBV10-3 TGTGCCATCAGGTCTAGCGGGAGTAGAGATACGCAGTATTTT CAIRSSGSRDTQYF
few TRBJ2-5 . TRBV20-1 TGCAGTGCGAGTAGAGTTCAAGAGACCCAGTACTTC CSASRVQETQYF
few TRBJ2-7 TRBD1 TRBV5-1 TGCGCCAGCAGCTTAACCACAGGGGGTTCCTACGAGCAGTACTTC CASSLTTGGSYEQYF
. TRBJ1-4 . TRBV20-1 TGCAGTGCCAACCCGAGCAGGAATGAAAAACTGTTTTTT CSANPSRNEKLFF
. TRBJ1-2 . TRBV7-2 TGTGCCAGCAGCTTAGCAGGGGCTGGCTACACCTTC CASSLAGAGYTF
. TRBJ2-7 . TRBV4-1 TGCGCCAGCAGCCAAGAGGCGAGAAAATACGAGCAGTACTTC CASSQEARKYEQYF
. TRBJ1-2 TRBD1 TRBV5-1 TGCGCCAGCAGCAGGGGACAGGAAGGCTTGGGCTACACCTTC CASSRGQEGLGYTF
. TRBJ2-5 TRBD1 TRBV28 TGTGCCAGCAGTTTACCCCAGGGACAGGGGCGAAGAGAGACCCAGTACTTC CASSLPQGQGRRETQYF
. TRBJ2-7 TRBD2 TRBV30 TGTGCCTGCCTGACTAGCGGTTCCTACGAGCAGTACTTC CACLTSGSYEQYF
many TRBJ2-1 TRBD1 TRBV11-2 TGTGCCAGCAGCTTCGGAGCAGGGGGCGAATACAATGAGCAGTTCTTC CASSFGAGGEYNEQFF
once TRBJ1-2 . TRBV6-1 TGTGCCAGCAGTGACGGTCCAGAAGACTATGGCTACACCTTC CASSDGPEDYGYTF
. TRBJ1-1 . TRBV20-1 TGCAGTGCTAGAGATCTGCGTCAGATGAACACTGAAGCTTTCTTT CSARDLRQMNTEAFF
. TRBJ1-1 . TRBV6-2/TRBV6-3 TGTGCCAGCAGTTTGGGGGGGCGCGGTGAAGCTTTCTTT CASSLGGRGEAFF
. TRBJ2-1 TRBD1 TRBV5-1 TGCGCCAGCAGCTTACGGGACAGGGGGCTCAATGAGCAGTTCTTC CASSLRDRGLNEQFF
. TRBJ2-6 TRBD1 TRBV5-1 TGCGCCAGCAGCTGGACAGGGGGCGGTGGGGCCAACGTCCTGACTTTC CASSWTGGGGANVLTF
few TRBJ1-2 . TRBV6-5 TGTGCCAGCAGTTACGTGGGGGCCTCCTATGGCTACACCTTC CASSYVGASYGYTF
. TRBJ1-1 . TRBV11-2 TGTGCCAGCAGCTGGTCTTTCTCTTGGACAGACCTGAACACTGAAGCTTTCTTT CASSWSFSWTDLNTEAFF
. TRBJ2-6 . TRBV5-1 TGCGCCAGCATCCGTACTCCTGGGGCCAACGTCCTGACTTTC CASIRTPGANVLTF
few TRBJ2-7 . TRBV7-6 TGTGCCAGCAGCTTAGCTTCGGCTAGCTCTGGGGAGCAGTACTTC CASSLASASSGEQYF
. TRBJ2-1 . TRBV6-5 TGTGCCAGCAGTTCAGACACCAACTCCTACAATGAGCAGTTCTTC CASSSDTNSYNEQFF
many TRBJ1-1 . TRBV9 TGTGCCAGCAGCTTCCAGATGTCCACTGAAGCTTTCTTT CASSFQMSTEAFF
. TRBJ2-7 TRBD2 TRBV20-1 TGCAGTGCTAGTTTCACTAGCGGGAGCCACGAGCAGTACTTC CSASFTSGSHEQYF
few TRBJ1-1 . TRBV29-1 TGCAGCGTTGAGGGTAGGGTGAACACTGAAGCTTTCTTT CSVEGRVNTEAFF
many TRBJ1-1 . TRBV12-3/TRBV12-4 TGTGCCAGCAGTTTGTCGGCAGCCAACACTGAAGCTTTCTTT CASSLSAANTEAFF